This T cell receptor beta chain was profiled in a study of siplizumab effects on memory and regulatory T cells. About the study: Siplizumab-free reactions were matched to roughly 0.99 ug/mL siplizumab reactions in paired mixed lymphocyte cultures. Study results and caveats: Alloreactive clones mapping to unstimulated subsets formed only a minor fraction. For mappable alloreactive CD4+ clones, the mean Treg-derived fraction was around 69% with siplizumab and around 27% in controls.

Trimming took off 5 bases at V and 14 bases at J, with 12 bases between the two ends. Germline CDR1 reads LNHDA; CDR2 reads SQIVND (reference sequence). The CDR3 sequence is 11 residues long. This clone is labeled medium-sized. The target antigen is unknown. The mixed lymphocyte reaction cells were cocultured at 37°C for six to seven days. TCRdb's table, derived via immunoSEQ multiplex PCR, lists solely in-frame clones and lacks some. The sample lists some 9,900 clones, about 40% occurring once. The origin of this receptor is a human donor in good health; the cells came from an allogeneic mixed lymphocyte reaction. The V gene is TRBV19, the J gene TRBJ1-4; possibly TRBD1 for D (5 bases). The sample consisted of CFSE-low (dividing) CD8+ T cells sorted from an allogeneic mixed lymphocyte reaction. CDR3 bases: TGTGCCAGTAGTTTTGGGGCGCAGCTGTTTTTT. Protein product: CASSFGAQLFF.